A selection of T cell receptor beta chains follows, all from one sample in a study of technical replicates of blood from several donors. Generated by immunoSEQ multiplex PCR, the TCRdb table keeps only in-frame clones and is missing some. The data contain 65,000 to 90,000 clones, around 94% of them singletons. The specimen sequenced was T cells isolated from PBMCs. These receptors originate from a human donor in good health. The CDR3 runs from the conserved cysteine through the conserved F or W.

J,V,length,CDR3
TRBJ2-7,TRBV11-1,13,CASSPGQGPEQYF
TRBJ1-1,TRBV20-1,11,CSPRESVLAFF
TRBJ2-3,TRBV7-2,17,CASSLVGGGSYTDTQYF
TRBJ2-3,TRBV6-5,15,CASAGGLAGTDTQYF
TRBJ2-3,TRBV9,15,CASSVQAGITDTQYF
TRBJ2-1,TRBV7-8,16,CASSLAQAGGRNEQFF
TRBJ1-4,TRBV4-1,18,CASKSLTARDSLFEKLFF
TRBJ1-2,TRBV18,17,CASSAAETGATNYGYTF
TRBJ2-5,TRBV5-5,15,CASSLGTLYQETQYF
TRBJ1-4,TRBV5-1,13,CASKEGEREKLFF
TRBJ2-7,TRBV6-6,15,CASRAGTVDPYEQYF
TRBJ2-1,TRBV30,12,CAWTSGYNEQFF
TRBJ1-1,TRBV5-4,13,CASSLRLNTEAFF
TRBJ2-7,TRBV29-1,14,CSANEGQGSSEQYF
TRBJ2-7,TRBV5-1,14,CASSTTGPPHEQYF
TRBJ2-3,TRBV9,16,CASSQLGTGGADTQYF
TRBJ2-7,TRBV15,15,CATSSTGVASHEQYF
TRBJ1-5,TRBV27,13,CASSSAGDKPQHF
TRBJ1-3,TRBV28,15,CASSSDSYSGNTIYF
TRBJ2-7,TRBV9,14,CASSGLAGANEQYF